These 2 T cell receptor beta chains originate from one sample sequenced in a study of tumor-infiltrating lymphocytes in primary liver carcinoma. Total RNA and DNA came together from 20-30 mg of bulk tissue without cell sorting. A constant-region primer served to make TCR beta cDNA from about 0.45 ug total RNA. Three nested multiplex PCR rounds, a slightly modified ARM-PCR, produced the libraries for TCR beta. The first two PCR rounds used TRBV1-TRBV30 forward primers with a C-beta reverse primer, 10 to 11 cycles each. TCRdb re-derived calls from the multiplex PCR reads in MiXCR, one entry per CDR3 protein. Among 100,000 to 150,000 distinct CDR3 sequences listed, 64% were seen once. The sequenced sample was liver tumor tissue from sampling region 3. Subset: tumor region T3, left-lateral pole. The origin of the receptors is a woman aged 55-70 years with primary liver carcinoma and hepatitis B virus infection.

On this clonotype itself: A read error is likely, as this CDR3 ends without the conserved phenylalanine or tryptophan. The J gene is TRBJ2-7, the V gene TRBV7-8, with D uncertain. CDR3 length equals 12 residues. CDR1 and CDR2 from the germline V gene are SGHVS and FQNEAQ. Trimming took off 2 bases at V and 10 bases at J, with 12 bases between the two ends. CDR3 region: CASSLQGFNQYL. The CDR3 coding sequence is TGTGCCAGCAGCTTACAAGGTTTTAACCAGTACTTA.

Of note for this clonotype: Just one base apart from a much larger clone, this may be a read error. This rearrangement joins TRBV7-8 to TRBJ1-1; D possibly corresponds to TRBD1 (6 bases). The ends were cut back, 10 bases at V and 5 bases at J, with 14 bases in the middle. The CDR3 runs 12 residues. Germline V gene lookup returns CDR1 SGHVS and CDR2 FQNEAQ. Here the CDR3 DNA reads TGTGCCAACAGTTCAGGGGATACTGAAGCTTTCTTT. Amino acids: CANSSGDTEAFF.